These 25 T cell receptor beta chains share one sample of origin, sequenced in a study of T cell responses to AZD1222 COVID-19 vaccine. Repertoires were generated with immunoSEQ multiplex PCR, while TCRdb's copy carries only in-frame clones and drops some. The table has tens of thousands of clones, just over 90% seen once; the top ten hold 3.5% to 5%. This sample comprised peripheral blood, obtained on day 0 of MenACWY control vaccination. These receptors were taken from an adult in good health.

This chain joins TRBV4-3 and TRBJ1-5; D may be TRBD1 (5 bases). Trimming took off 1 base at V and 5 bases at J, with 18 bases between the two ends. The CDR3 consists of 17 residues. The germline CDR1 and CDR2 sequences are LGHNA and YSLEER. The CDR3 DNA reads TGCGCCAGCAGCCAAGGGGTTCCTTGGCAGGGAGATCAGCCCCAGCATTTT. It codes for CASSQGVPWQGDQPQHF.

The chain is built from TRBV10-2 and TRBJ2-7; 7 bases match TRBD2. Germline V gives CDR1 WSHSY, CDR2 SAAADI. CDR3 size: 14 residues. Losses at the gene ends were 6 bases for V and 0 bases for J; bases not matched to a gene: 5. CDR3 amino acids: CASRLALSSYEQYF. In nucleotides, the CDR3 is TGCGCCAGCAGACTAGCGTTGAGCTCCTACGAGCAGTACTTC.

The chain links TRBV9 to TRBJ1-2; TRBD1 is a possible D gene (5 bases). Germline assignment: CDR1 SGDLS and CDR2 YYNGEE. Trimming shortened V by 0 bases and J by 3 bases, and 6 bases separated the two germline ends. The CDR3 sequence is 13 residues long. The CDR3, as DNA: TGTGCCAGCAGCGTAGTAGGGGACTATGGCTACACCTTC. This gives the protein CASSVVGDYGYTF.

The chain combines TRBV7-3 with TRBJ1-1, with D unclear. The CDR3 has 14 amino acids. Trimming left V 2 bases short and J 3 bases short, with 10 bases between. CDR1 and CDR2 (germline): SGHTA, FQGTGA. The CDR3: CASSLGGGDTEAFF. Written as DNA, the CDR3 is TGTGCCAGCAGCTTAGGAGGAGGAGACACTGAAGCTTTCTTT. Drawing the rest from reference TRBV7-3 and TRBJ1-1, the complete variable domain is GAGVSQTPSNKVTEKGKYVELRCDPISGHTALYWYRQSLGQGPEFLIYFQGTGAADDSGLPNDRFFAVRPEGSVSTLKIQRTERGDSAVYLCASSLGGGDTEAFFGQGTRLTVV.

The V and J genes are TRBV9 and TRBJ2-7, with D possibly TRBD2 on 5 matching bases. The CDR3 is made up of 14 amino acids. Germline V CDR1 and CDR2: SGDLS, YYNGEE. Deletions cut 0 bases from V and 6 bases from J, with 13 bases between. Written as DNA, the CDR3 is TGTGCCAGCAGCGTAGATCATCCGGGATCCGAGCAGTACTTC. Translating it yields CASSVDHPGSEQYF.

Comment on this clone: Other DNA sequences within the sample encode an identical CDR3. The chain is built from TRBV6-5 and TRBJ2-2; 7 nucleotides agree with TRBD2. Germline CDR1 and CDR2: MNHEY and SVGAGI. The CDR3 totals 15 residues. V lost 10 bases, J lost 5 bases, and 13 bases stayed unmatched. Here the CDR3 DNA reads TGTGCCACCGGGGCGGGACTAAAGAATACCGGGGAGCTGTTTTTT. Protein: CATGAGLKNTGELFF.

The V and J genes are TRBV27 and TRBJ1-1; D is undetermined. Between the trimmed V and J ends, which lost 6 bases and 5 bases, there was a span of 16 bases. The CDR3 sequence is 14 residues long. Germline V gene sequence: CDR1 MNHEY, CDR2 SMNVEV (reference sequence). CDR3 coding DNA: TGTGCCAGCAGCCCAATTACGGGCTGGACTGAAGCTTTCTTT. Residues: CASSPITGWTEAFF.

The chain has TRBV18 and TRBJ1-5; 7 nucleotides agree with TRBD1. CDR1 and CDR2 (germline): KGHSH, LQKENI. CDR3 length: 15 residues. V shed 3 bases, J shed 4 bases, and the junction held 6 bases outside the gene matches. The chain's CDR3 is CASSPPAGGNQPQHF. Written as DNA, the CDR3 is TGTGCCAGCTCACCTCCGGCAGGGGGGAATCAGCCCCAGCATTTT. The variable domain in full, completed from reference TRBV18 and TRBJ1-5, reads NAGVMQNPRHLVRRRGQEARLRCSPMKGHSHVYWYRQLPEEGLKFMVYLQKENIIDESGMPKERFSAEFPKEGPSILRIQQVVRGDSAAYFCASSPPAGGNQPQHFGDGTRLSIL.

This clone appeared a few times. The chain couples TRBV18 to TRBJ2-1, with D perhaps TRBD1 (6 bases). CDR3 length equals 13 residues. Trimming stripped 6 bases from V and 4 bases from J, with 10 bases between. The germline V gene encodes CDR1 KGHSH and CDR2 LQKENI. CDR3 DNA: TGTGCCAGCTCCGTGGACAGATACAATGAGCAGTTCTTC. This translates into CASSVDRYNEQFF.

This sequence joins TRBV11-2 and TRBJ1-3, with no clear D. This CDR3 is 16 amino acids long. The germline V gene has CDR1 SGHAT and CDR2 FQNNGV. V was shortened by 5 bases and J by 2 bases, with 16 bases between the two germline ends. The CDR3 loop is CASSQLKGPPGNTIYF. In DNA, the CDR3 is TGTGCCAGCAGCCAACTAAAAGGTCCCCCTGGAAACACCATATATTTT. The entire variable domain, with the rest obtained from reference TRBV11-2 and TRBJ1-3, is as follows: EAGVAQSPRYKIIEKRQSVAFWCNPISGHATLYWYQQILGQGPKLLIQFQNNGVVDDSQLPKDRFSAERLKGVDSTLKIQPAKLEDSAVYLCASSQLKGPPGNTIYFGEGSWLTVV.

The chain employs TRBV7-9 and TRBJ1-2, with D hard to call. The length of the CDR3 is 14 residues. V dropped 1 base and J dropped 4 bases, with 10 bases sitting between them. From germline, CDR1 is SEHNR and CDR2 FQNEAQ (reference sequence). The CDR3 protein is CASSLEGPAYGYTF. The CDR3 DNA is TGTGCCAGCAGCTTAGAAGGTCCCGCCTATGGCTACACCTTC. Filled out from reference TRBV7-9 and TRBJ1-2, the complete variable domain reads DTGVSQNPRHKITKRGQNVTFRCDPISEHNRLYWYRQTLGQGPEFLTYFQNEAQLEKSRLLSDRFSAERPKGSFSTLEIQRTEQGDSAMYLCASSLEGPAYGYTFGSGTRLTVV.

The chain combines TRBV7-2 with TRBJ2-1; 12 bases are shared with TRBD2. Losses at the gene ends were 3 bases for V and 7 bases for J; bases not matched to a gene: 4. There are 15 residues in the CDR3. CDR1 and CDR2 (germline): SGHTA, FQGNSA. The CDR3 region is CASSLASGRGNEQFF. CDR3 DNA: TGTGCCAGCAGCTTGGCTAGCGGGAGGGGAAATGAGCAGTTCTTC.

V and J are TRBV28 and TRBJ1-1; 8 bases are shared with TRBD1. The V and J ends lost 6 bases and 2 bases, in that order; junction bases with no gene match: 20. CDR1 and CDR2 (germline): MDHEN, SYDVKM. The CDR3 has 19 residues. CDR3 residues: CASSYTQGLTGGGNTEAFF. CDR3 DNA: TGTGCCAGCAGCTACACCCAGGGGCTAACAGGGGGGGGTAACACTGAAGCTTTCTTT.

V usage is TRBV30 and J usage is TRBJ2-1; the D gene is possibly TRBD2 (6 bases). CDR1 is GTSNPN and CDR2 is SVGIG in the germline V gene (reference sequence). The CDR3 spans 15 residues. V lost 3 bases and J lost 10, with 22 bases in between. The CDR3 loop is CAWSIGGTGTREQFF. In DNA, the CDR3 is TGTGCCTGGAGCATCGGGGGAACTGGAACAAGGGAGCAGTTCTTC.

The rearrangement links TRBV7-8 to TRBJ1-5, with D uncertain. From germline, CDR1 is SGHVS and CDR2 FQNEAQ. CDR3 length: 18 residues. With 5 bases removed from V and 0 bases from J, the gap between germline ends came to 20 bases. The DNA for the CDR3 is TGTGCCAGCAGCGGAGACTCGACGGAACCTTATAGCAATCAGCCCCAGCATTTT. Amino acids: CASSGDSTEPYSNQPQHF.

This chain joins TRBV2 and TRBJ2-5, with 12 bases identical to TRBD2. V lost 2 bases to trimming and J lost 5 bases; unmatched junction nucleotides: 9. The germline CDR1 and CDR2 sequences are SNHLY and FYNNEI. The CDR3 runs to 17 residues. The CDR3 sequence: CASSEILAGGPGETQYF. In DNA, the CDR3 is TGTGCCAGCAGTGAAATTCTAGCGGGAGGGCCAGGGGAGACCCAGTACTTC.

The rearrangement uses TRBV6-2 or TRBV6-3 and TRBJ2-3; possibly TRBD2 for D (6 bases). The CDR3 runs 15 residues. CDR1 and CDR2 (germline): MNHEY, SVGEGT. V gave up 3 bases and J gave up 4 bases, with 14 bases separating them. In nucleotides, the CDR3 is TGTGCCAGCAGTTATTTCGGGAGAGGCGCAGATACGCAGTATTTT. Encoded protein: CASSYFGRGADTQYF.

This chain joins TRBV6-5 and TRBJ2-5, with 8 positions matching TRBD1. The CDR3 has 14 amino acids. Germline V gives CDR1 MNHEY, CDR2 SVGAGI. Unmatched junction bases numbered 10, after V lost 8 bases and J lost 5 bases. The CDR3: CASGKRTGRETQYF. The DNA of the CDR3 is TGTGCCAGCGGAAAACGGACAGGGCGGGAGACCCAGTACTTC.

The rearrangement uses TRBV14 and TRBJ1-6, with 10 nucleotides matching TRBD1. This CDR3 has 15 residues. V shed 7 bases, J shed 7 bases, and the junction held 7 bases outside the gene matches. Germline V gene lookup returns CDR1 SGHDN and CDR2 FVKESK. CDR3 protein: CASTRQGAKNSPLHF. DNA for the CDR3: TGTGCCAGCACCCGACAGGGGGCGAAGAATTCACCCCTCCACTTT.

V gene TRBV3-1 (or the pseudogene TRBV3-2) combines with J gene TRBJ2-5, with D possibly TRBD2 on 5 matching bases. The CDR3 sequence is 14 residues long. Trimming left V 3 bases short and J 9 bases short, with 17 bases between. Germline values: CDR1 LGHDT, CDR2 YNNKEL (reference sequence). The CDR3 spells CASSHGDGRAAQYF. CDR3 sequence (DNA): TGTGCCAGCAGCCACGGGGATGGCCGGGCGGCCCAGTACTTC.

V gene TRBV11-2 combines with J gene TRBJ2-7, with 11 positions matching TRBD1. With V trimmed by 2 bases and J by 6 bases, 9 bases remained unmatched. Germline V CDR1 and CDR2: SGHAT, FQNNGV. The CDR3 spans 16 residues. The CDR3: CASSLQSRTGGSEQYF. Written as DNA, the CDR3 is TGTGCCAGCAGCTTACAAAGCCGGACAGGGGGCTCCGAGCAGTACTTC.

This chain links TRBV5-4 with TRBJ1-5, with D tentatively TRBD1 (6 bases). The V end lost 0 bases, the J end lost 4 bases, and 11 bases lay between the germline ends. The CDR3 has 15 residues. Germline assignment: CDR1 SGHNT and CDR2 YYREEE (reference sequence). The CDR3 region is CASSLGGQLNQPQHF. The DNA of the CDR3 is TGTGCCAGCAGCTTGGGGGGGCAGCTTAATCAGCCCCAGCATTTT.

The chain carries TRBV7-9 and TRBJ2-7; 7 bases agree with TRBD1. This CDR3 comprises 14 residues. Germline values: CDR1 SEHNR, CDR2 FQNEAQ (reference sequence). The V and J ends lost 1 base and 6 bases, in that order; junction bases with no gene match: 6. The CDR3 coding sequence is TGTGCCAGCAGCTTAGGTAGACAGGGCATCGAGCAGTACTTC. It specifies CASSLGRQGIEQYF.

The J gene is TRBJ1-2, the V gene TRBV19; TRBD1 matches 7 bases. There are 16 residues in the CDR3. The trim removed 5 bases at V and 7 bases at J, leaving 16 bases unmatched. Germline V lookup: CDR1 LNHDA, CDR2 SQIVND (reference sequence). DNA for the CDR3: TGTGCCAGTAGTCCCACTCCTCAGGGACAGCAGTCTGGCTACACCTTC. It translates to CASSPTPQGQQSGYTF.

The sample holds one count of this clone. The chain combines TRBV7-9 with TRBJ2-2; D gene uncertain. Germline V gene sequence: CDR1 SEHNR, CDR2 FQNEAQ (reference sequence). The V end was cut by 3 bases, the J end by 6 bases, with 11 bases between. The CDR3 sequence is 14 residues long. The DNA of the CDR3 is TGTGCCAGCAGCTTTAGTCTCGAGGCCGGGGAGCTGTTTTTT. Translating it yields CASSFSLEAGELFF.